Included here is one TCR beta chain sequence, with context. This sample stems from a study of chronic HIV infection and antiretroviral therapy. V was cut by 4 bases and J by 1 base, with 10 bases left in between. CDR3 size: 14 residues. The germline gives CDR1 MDHEN, CDR2 SYDVKM. MiXCR was run by TCRdb on the 5' RACE reads, yielding one entry per CDR3 protein. The sample has more than 40,000 distinct CDR3 sequences, about 18% seen once. The sample comprised peripheral blood. The V gene is TRBV28, the J gene TRBJ1-1, with a possible D match to TRBD1 (6 bases). The clonotype comes from an adult who had HIV and had not received antiretroviral therapy, or was an uninfected healthy control (not recorded which). The CDR3 spells CASSSWGQNTEAFF. The CDR3 nucleotides read TGTGCCAGCAGTTCCTGGGGGCAGAACACTGAAGCTTTCTTT.